This entry is about one TCR beta chain. Antigen: not known. The sample originates from a study of T cell repertoires in aging, cancer and after chemotherapy. The template was genomic DNA from peripheral blood, not RNA. Rearranged V-D-J TRB sequences were amplified with a mixed TRB-A/B primer pool. MiXCR, run by TCRdb on the multiplex PCR reads, gives a single entry per CDR3 protein. The repertoire holds several thousand distinct CDR3 sequences, with approximately 39% as singletons. The CDR3 covers 13 residues. The V gene's germline CDR1 is PRHDT and CDR2 FYEKMQ (reference sequence). V lost 5 bases and J lost 3, with 11 bases in between. Study-level points and caveats: In cancer patients, declining TCR diversity with age involved lost richness and lost evenness. The repertoire data cannot show anything about immunological memory following chemotherapy. Rebound thymic output was suggested by rising median generation probability during chemotherapy in each cancer cohort.

The sequence came from a human donor in good health. Sequenced material: blood. V gene TRBV13 combines with J gene TRBJ2-7; TRBD2 might be the D (5 bases). In DNA, the CDR3 is TGTGCCAGCAGCGCCCCCGGGGTCTACGAGCAGTACTTC. Encoded protein: CASSAPGVYEQYF. Filled out from reference TRBV13 and TRBJ2-7, the complete variable domain reads AAGVIQSPRHLIKEKRETATLKCYPIPRHDTVYWYQQGPGQDPQFLISFYEKMQSDKGSIPDRFSAQQFSDYHSELNMSSLELGDSALYFCASSAPGVYEQYFGPGTRLTVT.